A selection of T cell receptor beta chains follows, all from one sample in a study of molecular identifiers for immune sequencing clone quantification. TCRdb reprocessed the PCR reads via MiXCR and lists one record per CDR3 protein. The table includes roughly 300,000 distinct CDR3 sequences, 24% detected once. Sequenced material: naive CD8+ T cells from blood, with Jurkat cell RNA spiked in. The receptors shown here come from a human donor in good health. Some libraries in this study had Jurkat cell RNA spiked in. Each CDR3 is given with its conserved first and last residue. D genes are given only for firm matches. Only some rows state a clone size, as once, few, many or a class for expanded clones.

clone size: NA
J gene: TRBJ2-7
V gene: TRBV24-1
D gene: NA
CDR3 protein: CATSTRLSYEQHF
CDR3 DNA: TGTGCCACCAGTACCAGGCTGTCCTACGAGCAGCACTTC

clone size: many
J gene: TRBJ2-7
V gene: TRBV5-4
D gene: NA
CDR3 protein: CASSLPTAGPGYEQYF
CDR3 DNA: TGTGCCAGCAGCTTGCCCACGGCCGGGCCTGGCTACGAGCAGTACTTC

clone size: many
J gene: TRBJ1-2
V gene: TRBV5-6
D gene: NA
CDR3 protein: CASSLSQNDYGYTF
CDR3 DNA: TGTGCCAGCAGCTTGTCGCAGAACGACTATGGCTACACCTTC

clone size: few
J gene: TRBJ2-5
V gene: TRBV28
D gene: TRBD2
CDR3 protein: CASSSGGGETQYF
CDR3 DNA: TGTGCCAGCAGTTCCGGGGGGGGGGAGACCCAGTACTTC

clone size: NA
J gene: TRBJ2-7
V gene: TRBV7-6
D gene: TRBD1
CDR3 protein: CASSLGQTEQYF
CDR3 DNA: TGTGCCAGCAGCTTGGGACAGACCGAGCAGTACTTC

clone size: many
J gene: TRBJ2-6
V gene: TRBV4-3
D gene: TRBD1
CDR3 protein: CASSPDRAGANVLTF
CDR3 DNA: TGCGCCAGCAGCCCTGACAGGGCTGGGGCCAACGTCCTGACTTTC

clone size: NA
J gene: TRBJ1-5
V gene: TRBV27
D gene: NA
CDR3 protein: CASSLTVQSNQPPHF
CDR3 DNA: TGTGCCAGCTCATTGACAGTCCAAAGCAATCAGCCCCCGCATTTT

clone size: NA
J gene: TRBJ2-5
V gene: TRBV9
D gene: NA
CDR3 protein: CASSVADGEETQYF
CDR3 DNA: TGTGCCAGCAGCGTAGCGGACGGGGAAGAGACCCAGTACTTC

clone size: NA
J gene: TRBJ1-1
V gene: TRBV6-6
D gene: NA
CDR3 protein: CASSYPDGRGGTGAFF
CDR3 DNA: TGTGCCAGCAGTTACCCAGACGGGAGGGGGGGAACTGGAGCTTTCTTT

clone size: few
J gene: TRBJ1-4
V gene: TRBV12-3/TRBV12-4
D gene: NA
CDR3 protein: CAGSPPPGNGDEKLFF
CDR3 DNA: TGTGCCGGCAGCCCCCCCCCCGGGAACGGGGATGAAAAACTGTTTTTT

clone size: NA
J gene: TRBJ2-7
V gene: TRBV5-8
D gene: TRBD1
CDR3 protein: CASSLGQGPYGQYF
CDR3 DNA: TGTGCCAGCAGCTTGGGACAGGGACCCTACGGGCAGTACTTC

clone size: NA
J gene: TRBJ1-1
V gene: TRBV29-1
D gene: TRBD1
CDR3 protein: CSVVSGRQGAVYAEAFF
CDR3 DNA: TGCAGCGTTGTGTCTGGGAGACAGGGGGCTGTGTACGCTGAAGCTTTCTTT

clone size: many
J gene: TRBJ2-7
V gene: TRBV5-8
D gene: NA
CDR3 protein: CASSAGTAAYEQYF
CDR3 DNA: TGTGCCAGCAGCGCCGGGACGGCTGCCTACGAGCAGTACTTC

clone size: many
J gene: TRBJ1-1
V gene: TRBV7-2
D gene: NA
CDR3 protein: CASSLVQRNTEAFF
CDR3 DNA: TGTGCCAGCAGCTTAGTCCAGCGGAACACTGAAGCTTTCTTT

clone size: many
J gene: TRBJ1-5
V gene: TRBV19
D gene: NA
CDR3 protein: CATAPTTGVQPQHF
CDR3 DNA: TGTGCCACAGCTCCCACGACGGGGGTCCAGCCCCAGCATTTT

clone size: few
J gene: TRBJ2-1
V gene: TRBV7-3
D gene: NA
CDR3 protein: CASSSTAGTYFDDEQFF
CDR3 DNA: TGTGCCAGCAGCTCAACCGCCGGGACATACTTTGACGATGAGCAGTTCTTC

clone size: few
J gene: TRBJ1-5
V gene: TRBV6-1
D gene: NA
CDR3 protein: CASSNSRSNQPQHF
CDR3 DNA: TGTGCCAGCAGTAATTCCAGGAGCAATCAGCCCCAGCATTTT

clone size: many
J gene: TRBJ2-4
V gene: TRBV15
D gene: NA
CDR3 protein: CATSSSVTEKNIQYF
CDR3 DNA: TGTGCCACCAGCAGTTCTGTGACAGAAAAAAACATTCAGTACTTC

clone size: many
J gene: TRBJ2-7
V gene: TRBV30
D gene: TRBD1
CDR3 protein: CAWSPGTGYSYEQYF
CDR3 DNA: TGTGCCTGGAGCCCTGGGACAGGCTACTCCTACGAGCAGTACTTC

clone size: many
J gene: TRBJ1-4
V gene: TRBV20-1
D gene: NA
CDR3 protein: CSANDRAHEKLFF
CDR3 DNA: TGCAGTGCTAACGACAGAGCCCATGAAAAACTGTTTTTT

clone size: NA
J gene: TRBJ1-4
V gene: TRBV5-6
D gene: NA
CDR3 protein: CASSRARQPEKPFF
CDR3 DNA: TGTGCCAGCAGCCGTGCCCGACAGCCTGAAAAACCGTTTTTT

clone size: few
J gene: TRBJ1-2
V gene: TRBV20-1
D gene: TRBD1
CDR3 protein: CSARSEGGEYGYTF
CDR3 DNA: TGCAGTGCAAGAAGTGAAGGGGGCGAGTATGGCTACACCTTC